The 12 T cell receptor beta chains below all came from one sample that was sequenced in a study of blood T cell repertoires in COVID-19 (dated by TCRdb to the early 2020s). The method behind the library was the immunoSEQ multiplex PCR assay. TCRdb took this table from immuneACCESS and kept in-frame rearrangements with V and J called. Such tables lack part of the clones; where checked against another copy, unresolved V genes explain under half of the gap, and the rest is unexplained. The sample includes a few hundred thousand clones, with approximately 85% observed a single time. The top ten constitute under 2% of the sample. Sequenced material: peripheral blood. The origin of the receptors is a woman in her forties or fifties with acute or convalescent COVID-19.

V is TRBV28 and J is TRBJ1-4; TRBD1 aligns across 8 bases. J was trimmed by 3 bases and V by 8 bases; bases with no gene match: 2. The CDR3 length is 13 residues. Germline CDR1 reads MDHEN; CDR2 reads SYDVKM. CDR3 in DNA: TGTGCCAGCCGGGACAGGTCTAATGAAAAACTGTTTTTT. This encodes CASRDRSNEKLFF.

This clone has just a few counts. This chain connects TRBV12-3 or TRBV12-4 to TRBJ1-2; TRBD1 matches 9 bases. After removal of 2 bases from V and 9 bases from J, the junction contained 4 bases not matched to a gene. The CDR3 sequence is 13 residues long. The CDR3 region has the DNA TGTGCCAGCAGTTTAATGACAGGGGGGAGCTACACCTTC. Protein product: CASSLMTGGSYTF.

This clone showed up just once. The gene calls are TRBV19 and TRBJ1-6, with a possible D match to TRBD1 (5 bases). The V gene lost 3 bases and the J gene lost 13 bases, with 16 bases spanning the gap. From germline, CDR1 is LNHDA and CDR2 SQIVND (reference sequence). The CDR3 is 14 amino acids. This CDR3 is CASSMNRPTAPLHF. The CDR3 nucleotides are TGTGCCAGTAGTATGAACAGGCCGACCGCGCCCCTCCACTTT.

This sequence joins TRBV6-2 or TRBV6-3 and TRBJ2-1; 10 bases map to TRBD2. Germline CDR1 is MNHEY and CDR2 is SVGEGT. The CDR3 length is 16 residues. Trimming took 7 bases from V and 3 from J; bases not matched to a gene: 9. In DNA form, the CDR3 reads TGTGCCAGCACCCCCCCGATAGCGGGAGGCTACAATGAGCAGTTCTTC. Protein: CASTPPIAGGYNEQFF.

This sequence joins TRBV27 and TRBJ1-5; D remains ambiguous. The CDR3 sequence is 13 residues long. The V end was cut by 3 bases, the J end by 4 bases, with 7 bases between. The germline CDR1 and CDR2 sequences are MNHEY and SMNVEV (reference sequence). The CDR3 is CASSFRENQPQHF. The CDR3 nucleotides are TGTGCCAGCAGTTTCCGGGAGAATCAGCCCCAGCATTTT.

The chain has TRBV5-1 and TRBJ1-1, with D perhaps TRBD1 (5 bases). Trimming took 6 bases from V and 1 from J, leaving 7 bases between them. Germline V gene sequence: CDR1 SGHRS, CDR2 YFSETQ. The CDR3 is made up of 12 amino acids. This CDR3 is CASNGQNTEAFF. The CDR3 coding sequence is TGCGCCAGCAACGGACAGAACACTGAAGCTTTCTTT.

The genes are TRBV7-9 and TRBJ2-3; 12 nucleotides line up with TRBD2. CDR1 is SEHNR and CDR2 is FQNEAQ in the germline V gene (reference sequence). After removal of 5 bases from V and 5 bases from J, the junction contained 8 bases not matched to a gene. The CDR3 totals 16 residues. DNA of the CDR3: TGTGCCAGCAGCGAGACTAGCGGGAGACACATAGATACGCAGTATTTT. It is translated as CASSETSGRHIDTQYF.

The chain recombines TRBV30 with TRBJ1-4; TRBD1 agrees at 8 bases. This CDR3 contains 13 residues. J gave up 8 bases and V 3 bases, and 5 bases lay outside the gene matches. From germline, CDR1 is GTSNPN and CDR2 SVGIG (reference sequence). CDR3 region: CAWSGQGWEKLFF. In DNA, the CDR3 is TGTGCCTGGAGCGGACAGGGCTGGGAAAAACTGTTTTTT.

This clone was seen a few times. In DNA form, the CDR3 reads TGTGCCAGCAGCCCAGGCGGACTTAACTATGGCTACACCTTC. Translating gives CASSPGGLNYGYTF. The chain has TRBV4-2 and TRBJ1-2; D call uncertain. The germline V gene encodes CDR1 LGHNA and CDR2 YNFKEQ. The CDR3 length is 14 residues. V lost 4 bases, J lost 1 base, and 10 bases lay in between.

Turning to this clone: Other DNA sequences from this sample encode an identical CDR3 as well. The genes are TRBV20-1 and TRBJ2-1; the D is unclear. Germline assignment: CDR1 DFQATT and CDR2 SNEGSKA (reference sequence). The V end lost 5 bases, the J end lost 7 bases, and 6 bases lay between the germline ends. The CDR3 extends over 10 amino acids. The CDR3 reads CSASRNEQFF. The CDR3 bases are TGCAGTGCTTCTAGAAATGAGCAGTTCTTC.

This clone was recorded once. This chain uses TRBV5-1 with TRBJ2-3; tentative D call: TRBD1 (7 bases). Germline loops: CDR1 SGHRS, CDR2 YFSETQ. V lost 6 bases, J lost 0 bases, and 11 bases lay in between. CDR3 length: 14 residues. The CDR3 loop is CASMRGQSTDTQYF. The CDR3 DNA sequence: TGCGCCAGCATGCGGGGACAGAGCACAGATACGCAGTATTTT.

The chain joins TRBV5-1 to TRBJ2-1; possibly TRBD1 for D (5 bases). V lost 0 bases and J lost 5, with 15 bases in between. The CDR3 is 16 amino acids. The V gene's germline CDR1 is SGHRS and CDR2 YFSETQ. The CDR3 nucleotides read TGCGCCAGCAGCTTGGGGGCAACGGGCAGGGACAATGAGCAGTTCTTC. It specifies CASSLGATGRDNEQFF.